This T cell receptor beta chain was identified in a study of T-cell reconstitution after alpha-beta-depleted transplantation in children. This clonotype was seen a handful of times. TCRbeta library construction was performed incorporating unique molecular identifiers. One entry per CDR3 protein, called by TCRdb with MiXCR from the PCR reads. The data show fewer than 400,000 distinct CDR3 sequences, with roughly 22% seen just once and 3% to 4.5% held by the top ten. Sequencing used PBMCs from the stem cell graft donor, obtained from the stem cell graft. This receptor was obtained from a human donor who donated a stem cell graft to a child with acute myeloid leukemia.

DNA of the CDR3: TGTGCCAGCTCACCAGTGACTAGCGGGAGCACAGATACGCAGTATTTT. This translates into CASSPVTSGSTDTQYF. The chain is built from TRBV18 and TRBJ2-3; 10 positions match TRBD2. With V trimmed by 2 bases and J by 0 bases, 2 bases remained unmatched. Germline V gives CDR1 KGHSH, CDR2 LQKENI. This CDR3 is 16 amino acids long.